This TCR beta chain was identified in a study of molecular identifiers for immune sequencing clone quantification. This clonotype was found many times. Library preparation followed earlier protocols using designated TCR primers. TCRdb used MiXCR to reprocess the PCR reads, holding one entry per CDR3 protein. The sample yields about 640,000 distinct CDR3 sequences, around 20% seen once. Germline CDR1 is MNHEY and CDR2 is SVGAGI. Trimming took 8 bases from V and 6 from J; bases not matched to a gene: 9. The CDR3 is 13 amino acids. Sorting was used to obtain naive CD8 T cells (CD8+CD4-CCR7+CD45RA+). The source material was naive CD8+ T cells from blood, with Jurkat cell RNA spiked in. Subset reported: FACS-sorted CD8+CD4-CCR7+CD45RA+ naive T cells. The chain uses TRBV6-5 and TRBJ2-7, with 8 bases lining up with TRBD2. This sequence was found in a human donor in good health. Some libraries in this study had Jurkat cell RNA spiked in. The DNA for the CDR3 is TGTGCCAGCCACATGACGGCGGGGGGCGAGCAGTACTTC. Encoded protein: CASHMTAGGEQYF.